These 11 T cell receptor beta chains were sequenced from one sample in a study of T-cell memory formation after mild COVID-19. TCRdb reprocessed the 5' RACE reads via MiXCR and lists one record per CDR3 protein. The data hold approximately 580,000 distinct CDR3 sequences, with 20% observed a single time. The sample was PBMCs or a T cell subset sorted from them (not recorded which). The receptor source for this set is an adult woman who had mild COVID-19 (a few samples of this study predate the infection). Cell type and time point are not known.

This clonotype occurred a few times. The chain couples TRBV6-5 to TRBJ2-3, with D perhaps TRBD2 (5 bases). Germline V CDR1 and CDR2: MNHEY, SVGAGI. Trimming left V 8 bases short and J 2 bases short, with 20 bases between. This CDR3 is built from 16 residues. CDR3 DNA: TGTGCCAGCGGACCCCGTTCCAGGACTTCCACAGATACGCAGTATTTT. Its translation is CASGPRSRTSTDTQYF.

This clonotype was seen a few times. CDR3 in amino acids: CASSVHEGGTDTQYF. CDR3 nucleotides: TGTGCCAGCAGCGTACACGAGGGGGGCACAGATACGCAGTATTTT. The J gene is TRBJ2-3, the V gene TRBV9; possible D gene TRBD1, 6 bases. This CDR3 has 15 amino acids. CDR1 is SGDLS, CDR2 YYNGEE, per germline. V shed 1 base and J shed 1 base, with 10 bases lying between them.

This clonotype was counted a few times. The chain carries TRBV4-2 and TRBJ2-7, with D unresolved. The CDR3 contains 13 residues. Trimming pared 0 bases from V and 5 bases from J, leaving 8 bases between. CDR1 is LGHNA, CDR2 YNFKEQ, per germline. The CDR3 coding sequence is TGTGCCAGCAGCCAAGAATCTCGGGACGAGCAGTACTTC. Residues: CASSQESRDEQYF.

The rearrangement joins TRBV20-1 to TRBJ2-7; D unresolved. The germline V gene encodes CDR1 DFQATT and CDR2 SNEGSKA (reference sequence). This CDR3 spans 12 amino acids. V was trimmed by 1 base and J by 3 bases, leaving 7 bases between them. DNA for the CDR3: TGCAGTGCTAGAGGTTCAATCTACGAGCAGTACTTC. Encoded protein: CSARGSIYEQYF.

This rearrangement joins TRBV19 to TRBJ1-5; a weak D match, TRBD1 (5 bases). The germline V gene encodes CDR1 LNHDA and CDR2 SQIVND (reference sequence). This CDR3 is 16 amino acids long. V was trimmed by 5 bases and J by 4 bases, leaving 18 bases between them. DNA for the CDR3: TGTGCCAGTAGTCCCCGGGGAGGGGTATCAAATCAGCCCCAGCATTTT. Protein product: CASSPRGGVSNQPQHF. The whole variable domain, remainder taken from reference TRBV19 and TRBJ1-5, is DGGITQSPKYLFRKEGQNVTLSCEQNLNHDAMYWYRQDPGQGLRLIYYSQIVNDFQKGDIAEGYSVSREKKESFPLTVTSAQKNPTAFYLCASSPRGGVSNQPQHFGDGTRLSIL.

The rearrangement joins TRBV5-1 to TRBJ2-2, with D unclear. The CDR3 runs 14 residues. The germline V and J ends were trimmed by 4 bases and 4 bases, with 11 bases remaining between them. Germline V lookup: CDR1 SGHRS, CDR2 YFSETQ. CDR3: CASSLSPSTGELFF. The DNA of the CDR3 is TGCGCCAGCAGCCTAAGTCCGTCCACCGGGGAGCTGTTTTTT.

V and J are TRBV12-3 or TRBV12-4 and TRBJ2-1, with TRBD2 as a possible D gene (6 bases). The CDR3 is 13 residues long. V was pared by 3 bases and J by 10 bases, with 13 bases between. The CDR3 here is CASSFQAGGEQFF. Here the CDR3 DNA reads TGTGCCAGCAGTTTTCAAGCGGGTGGGGAGCAGTTCTTC.

This clonotype was counted only a few times. This rearrangement joins TRBV29-1 to TRBJ1-3; TRBD1 aligns across 7 bases. The J segment lost 3 bases and the V segment lost 4 bases, leaving 6 bases of the junction unmatched. Per germline, CDR1 SQVTM and CDR2 ANQGSEA. The CDR3 has 14 residues. CDR3 amino acids: CSVVLNRGGNTIYF. CDR3 bases: TGCAGCGTTGTTCTCAACAGGGGTGGAAACACCATATATTTT.

This chain connects TRBV24-1 to TRBJ2-7; perhaps TRBD1 as D (6 bases). V was shortened by 9 bases and J by 2 bases, with 19 bases between the two germline ends. Per the germline V gene, CDR1 is KGHDR and CDR2 is SFDVKD. The CDR3 consists of 15 residues. This chain's CDR3 is CATHLNRQAAYEQYF. The DNA for the CDR3 is TGTGCCACCCACCTCAACAGACAGGCAGCCTACGAGCAGTACTTC.

This clonotype was recorded a few times. This chain links TRBV11-2 with TRBJ2-5, with TRBD1 matching over 8 bases. CDR1 and CDR2 (germline): SGHAT, FQNNGV. Trimming took 3 bases from V and 1 from J; bases not matched to a gene: 7. The CDR3 is made up of 16 amino acids. CDR3 bases: TGTGCCAGCAGCTTGGGGAACAGGGGGTTCCAAGAGACCCAGTACTTC. Translating it yields CASSLGNRGFQETQYF.

CDR3 coding DNA: TGCAGCGTTCGAGGACAGGGGATGAACACTGAAGCTTTCTTT. Encoded protein: CSVRGQGMNTEAFF. The gene calls are TRBV29-1 and TRBJ1-1; 9 bases match TRBD1. Germline lookup yields CDR1 SQVTM and CDR2 ANQGSEA. V was pared by 5 bases and J by 0 bases, with 4 bases of the junction left unmatched. The length of the CDR3 is 14 residues. The complete variable domain, with remaining parts taken from reference TRBV29-1 and TRBJ1-1, reads SAVISQKPSRDICQRGTSLTIQCQVDSQVTMMFWYRQQPGQSLTLIATANQGSEATYESGFVIDKFPISRPNLTFSTLTVSNMSPEDSSIYLCSVRGQGMNTEAFFGQGTRLTVV.